This is a list of T cell receptor beta chains from one sample in a study of neurological immune-mediated disorders. TCRdb fed the 5' RACE reads into MiXCR, producing one record per CDR3 protein. The sample shows more than 25,000 distinct CDR3 sequences, about 4% of them seen only once. Sequencing input: CD4+ T cells from blood. The source of these receptors is a woman in her 40s in good health. Each CDR3 is given with its conserved first and last residue. D genes are given only for firm matches. Size tells how often a clone was seen, or its class if it is expanded.

CDR3 length	D gene	V gene	clone size	J gene	CDR3 protein	CDR3 DNA
14	.	TRBV7-2	many	TRBJ2-7	CASSFWGASREQYF	TGTGCCAGCAGCTTCTGGGGAGCCTCCCGCGAGCAGTACTTC
16	TRBD1	TRBV29-1	many	TRBJ1-1	CSVAIYTGTGGTEAFF	TGCAGCGTTGCAATTTATACCGGGACAGGGGGCACTGAAGCTTTCTTT
12	.	TRBV20-1	many	TRBJ2-5	CSARQTEETQYF	TGCAGTGCTAGACAGACAGAAGAGACCCAGTACTTC
15	TRBD1	TRBV5-1	many	TRBJ1-5	CASSLEGAGNQPQHF	TGCGCCAGCAGCTTGGAGGGGGCCGGCAATCAGCCCCAGCATTTT
14	.	TRBV6-1	many	TRBJ1-2	CASSPREGSYGYTF	TGTGCCAGCAGTCCCAGGGAGGGCAGCTATGGCTACACCTTC
14	TRBD1	TRBV28	many	TRBJ2-7	CASSDRTFYYEQYF	TGTGCCAGCTCGGACAGGACGTTCTACTACGAGCAGTACTTC
18	TRBD1	TRBV5-1	many	TRBJ2-6	CASSAPGTGSSGANVLTF	TGCGCCAGCAGCGCCCCCGGGACAGGGAGCTCTGGGGCCAACGTCCTGACTTTC
16	TRBD2	TRBV10-1	many	TRBJ2-1	CASSEAGTSGKGEQFF	TGCGCCAGCAGTGAGGCAGGGACTAGCGGGAAGGGTGAGCAGTTCTTC
12	.	TRBV5-1	many	TRBJ2-1	CASSLALNEQFF	TGCGCCAGCAGCTTGGCGCTCAATGAGCAGTTCTTC
14	.	TRBV11-2	many	TRBJ2-5	CASSREAVGETQYF	TGTGCCAGCAGCCGCGAGGCCGTGGGTGAGACCCAGTACTTC
14	TRBD1	TRBV28	once	TRBJ2-7	CATDDRGKSYEQYF	TGTGCCACCGACGACAGGGGGAAATCCTACGAGCAGTACTTC
16	TRBD2	TRBV20-1	many	TRBJ2-5	CSARGGTSGRVETQYF	TGCAGTGCTAGAGGAGGGACTAGCGGGAGGGTGGAGACCCAGTACTTC
14	.	TRBV10-3	many	TRBJ2-1	CAISESPNGGEQFF	TGTGCCATCAGTGAATCCCCTAACGGGGGTGAGCAGTTCTTC
16	TRBD2	TRBV2	many	TRBJ2-7	CASSESVLAGLHEQYF	TGTGCCAGCAGTGAAAGTGTACTAGCGGGGTTACACGAGCAGTACTTC
16	TRBD1	TRBV5-1	many	TRBJ1-2	CASSLEDRAANYGYTF	TGCGCCAGCAGCTTAGAAGACAGGGCAGCGAACTATGGCTACACCTTC
12	.	TRBV25-1	many	TRBJ1-2	CASSELYYGYTF	TGTGCCAGCAGTGAATTGTACTATGGCTACACCTTC
14	.	TRBV5-1	many	TRBJ2-2	CASSGTLNTGELFF	TGCGCCAGCAGTGGGACACTCAACACCGGGGAGCTGTTTTTT
15	TRBD2	TRBV20-1	many	TRBJ2-4	CSAPVTGGAKNIQYF	TGCAGTGCCCCCGTCACGGGGGGGGCCAAAAACATTCAGTACTTC
13	.	TRBV10-2	many	TRBJ1-5	CASSPHSNQPQHF	TGCGCCAGCAGTCCACATAGCAATCAGCCCCAGCATTTT
15	TRBD2	TRBV25-1	many	TRBJ2-1	CASSSPAGGVLEQFF	TGTGCCAGCTCATCTCCAGCGGGAGGGGTTCTTGAGCAGTTCTTC
14	.	TRBV5-6	many	TRBJ1-2	CASSFRESNYGYTF	TGTGCCAGCAGCTTTCGGGAGTCTAACTATGGCTACACCTTC
14	TRBD1	TRBV27	many	TRBJ2-7	CASSFLGQGHEQYF	TGTGCCAGCAGTTTTTTGGGACAGGGTCACGAGCAGTACTTC